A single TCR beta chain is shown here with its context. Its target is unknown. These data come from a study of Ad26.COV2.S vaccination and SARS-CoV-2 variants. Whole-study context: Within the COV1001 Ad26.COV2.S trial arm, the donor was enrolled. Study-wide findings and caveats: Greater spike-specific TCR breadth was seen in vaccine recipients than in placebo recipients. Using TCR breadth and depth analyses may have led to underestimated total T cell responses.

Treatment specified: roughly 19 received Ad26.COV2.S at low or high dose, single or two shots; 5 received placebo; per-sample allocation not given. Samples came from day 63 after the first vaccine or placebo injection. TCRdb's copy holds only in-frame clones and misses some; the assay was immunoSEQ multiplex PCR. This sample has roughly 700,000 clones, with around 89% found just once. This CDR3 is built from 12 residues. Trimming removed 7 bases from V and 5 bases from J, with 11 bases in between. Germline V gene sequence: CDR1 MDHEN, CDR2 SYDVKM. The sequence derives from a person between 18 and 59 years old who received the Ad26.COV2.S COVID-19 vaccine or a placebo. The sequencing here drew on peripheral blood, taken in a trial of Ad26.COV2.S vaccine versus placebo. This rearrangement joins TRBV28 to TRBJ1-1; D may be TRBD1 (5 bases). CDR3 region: CASNNRWTEAFF. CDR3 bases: TGTGCCAGCAATAACAGGTGGACTGAAGCTTTCTTT.